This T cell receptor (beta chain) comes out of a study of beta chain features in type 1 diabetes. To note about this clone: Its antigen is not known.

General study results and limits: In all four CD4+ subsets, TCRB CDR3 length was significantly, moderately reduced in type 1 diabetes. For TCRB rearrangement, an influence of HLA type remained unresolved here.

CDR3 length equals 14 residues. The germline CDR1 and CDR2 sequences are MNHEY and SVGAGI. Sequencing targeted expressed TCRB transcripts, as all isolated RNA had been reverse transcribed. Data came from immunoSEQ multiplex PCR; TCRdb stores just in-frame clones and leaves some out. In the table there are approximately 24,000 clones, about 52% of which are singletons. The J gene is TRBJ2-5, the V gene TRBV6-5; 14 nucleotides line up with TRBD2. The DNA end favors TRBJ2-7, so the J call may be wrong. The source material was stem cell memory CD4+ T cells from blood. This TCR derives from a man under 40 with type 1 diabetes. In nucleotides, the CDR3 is TGTGCCAGCCGACTAGCGGGAGGGGGGTACGAGCAGTACTTC. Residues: CASRLAGGGYEQYF.